This entry lists 5 T cell receptor beta chains sequenced from one sample in a study of T cell responses to AZD1222 COVID-19 vaccine. The protocol was immunoSEQ multiplex PCR, while the TCRdb copy is restricted to in-frame clones and leaves out a portion. Of roughly 150,000 clones in the sample, approximately 90% are singletons; the top ten hold 1% to 1.5%. This specimen was peripheral blood, taken 28 days after the second AZD1222 dose. These receptors came from an adult who received the AZD1222 COVID-19 vaccine.

The chain employs TRBV3-1 (or the pseudogene TRBV3-2) and TRBJ2-1, with D possibly TRBD2 on 5 matching bases. V lost 0 bases and J lost 12, with 12 bases in between. CDR3 size: 13 residues. CDR1 and CDR2 from the germline V gene are LGHDT and YNNKEL (reference sequence). The chain's CDR3 is CASSQDKLARQFF. As DNA, the CDR3 is TGTGCCAGCAGCCAAGACAAGCTAGCACGGCAGTTCTTC.

This sequence joins TRBV13 and TRBJ1-3; 7 bases agree with TRBD1. The germline CDR1 and CDR2 sequences are PRHDT and FYEKMQ (reference sequence). Losses at the gene ends were 5 bases for V and 4 bases for J; bases not matched to a gene: 17. The CDR3 has 18 amino acids. DNA of the CDR3: TGTGCCAGCAGCCATAGACAGGGAGACGTCTCGGGGGGAAACACCATATATTTT. As protein: CASSHRQGDVSGGNTIYF.

The chain couples TRBV18 to TRBJ2-3, with D perhaps TRBD1 or TRBD2 (5 bases each). CDR1 KGHSH and CDR2 LQKENI come from the germline V gene. The CDR3 has 14 residues. V was trimmed by 3 bases and J by 7 bases, leaving 14 bases between them. The CDR3 DNA follows: TGTGCCAGCTCACCGGTACCCGGGGCCCATACGCAGTATTTT. Amino acids: CASSPVPGAHTQYF.

The J gene is TRBJ1-2, the V gene TRBV28, with D tentatively TRBD1 (6 bases). CDR1 is MDHEN and CDR2 is SYDVKM in the germline V gene. The CDR3 is 13 amino acids. The germline V and J ends were trimmed by 8 bases and 1 base, with 11 bases remaining between them. DNA for the CDR3: TGTGCCAGCGGCTTACAGGGTAACTATGGCTACACCTTC. Protein: CASGLQGNYGYTF.

The chain combines TRBV18 with TRBJ2-7; weak D call: TRBD1 (6 bases). V was trimmed by 1 base and J by 2 bases, leaving 15 bases between them. This CDR3 comprises 16 residues. CDR1 and CDR2 from the germline V gene are KGHSH and LQKENI. The CDR3 sequence: CASSPQGLDSPYEQYF. CDR3 DNA sequence: TGTGCCAGCTCACCACAAGGTTTGGACAGCCCCTACGAGCAGTACTTC.